In its sample, the clone carrying this T cell receptor (beta chain) was seen a few times. What it binds is unknown. Produced via immunoSEQ multiplex PCR; TCRdb's table is partial and in-frame only. The profile covers about 84,000 clones, with around 90% appearing a single time and less than 25% taken by the ten largest. Looked up from germline, CDR1 is SGHNT and CDR2 is YYREEE (reference sequence). The CDR3 is made up of 12 amino acids. Trimming removed 0 bases from V and 5 bases from J, with 6 bases in between. The sample comes from a study of PD-1 blockade in classical Hodgkin lymphoma. Study-level findings and limits: Complete responders started with a diversity level that resembled newly diagnosed patients at baseline. According to reports, newly diagnosed patients had lower baseline TCR diversity than healthy donors, and relapsed/refractory patients had lower baseline TCR diversity still.

Relapses following autologous stem cell transplantation were seen in all patients, with brentuximab vedotin exposure varying. Best responses included complete response and partial response; otherwise, the best response was progressive disease. The source of this sequence is a human donor with classical Hodgkin lymphoma. This chain uses TRBV5-4 with TRBJ2-7; D uncertain. The sequencing here drew on peripheral blood mononuclear cells (PBMCs), taken at baseline. CDR3 region: CASSLAGDEQYF. The DNA of the CDR3 is TGTGCCAGCAGCTTGGCTGGCGACGAGCAGTACTTC.